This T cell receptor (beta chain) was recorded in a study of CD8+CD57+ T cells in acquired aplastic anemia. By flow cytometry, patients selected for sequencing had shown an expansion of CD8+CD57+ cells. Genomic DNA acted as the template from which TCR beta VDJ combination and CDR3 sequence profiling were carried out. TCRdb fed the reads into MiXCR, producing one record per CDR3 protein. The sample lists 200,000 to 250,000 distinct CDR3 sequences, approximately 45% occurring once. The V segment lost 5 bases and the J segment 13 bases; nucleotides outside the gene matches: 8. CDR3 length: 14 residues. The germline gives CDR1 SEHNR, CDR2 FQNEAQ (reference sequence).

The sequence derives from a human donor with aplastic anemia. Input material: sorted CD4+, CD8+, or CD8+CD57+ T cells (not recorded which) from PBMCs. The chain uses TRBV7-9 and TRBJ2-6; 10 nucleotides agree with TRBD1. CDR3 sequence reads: CASSDGQGVLVLTF. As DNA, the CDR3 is TGTGCCAGCAGCGACGGACAGGGGGTCCTTGTCCTGACTTTC.